This T cell receptor (beta chain) was profiled in a study of PD-1 blockade in mismatch repair-deficient tumors. The CDR3 has 15 residues. The germline V and J ends were trimmed by 1 base and 3 bases, with 9 bases remaining between them. Germline CDR1 and CDR2: SNHLY and FYNNEI. Measured with immunoSEQ multiplex PCR; TCRdb has only the in-frame clones, and not every one. This sample has tens of thousands of clones, with around 84% found just once. In its sample, this clone was seen once. The material sequenced was PBMCs, taken before pembrolizumab treatment. The receptor comes from an adult with mismatch repair-deficient cancer. The V call is TRBV2, the J call TRBJ1-4; possibly TRBD1 for D (5 bases). The CDR3 spells CASSEDRSSNEKLFF. The CDR3 region has the DNA TGTGCCAGCAGTGAAGACAGGAGTTCTAATGAAAAACTGTTTTTT.